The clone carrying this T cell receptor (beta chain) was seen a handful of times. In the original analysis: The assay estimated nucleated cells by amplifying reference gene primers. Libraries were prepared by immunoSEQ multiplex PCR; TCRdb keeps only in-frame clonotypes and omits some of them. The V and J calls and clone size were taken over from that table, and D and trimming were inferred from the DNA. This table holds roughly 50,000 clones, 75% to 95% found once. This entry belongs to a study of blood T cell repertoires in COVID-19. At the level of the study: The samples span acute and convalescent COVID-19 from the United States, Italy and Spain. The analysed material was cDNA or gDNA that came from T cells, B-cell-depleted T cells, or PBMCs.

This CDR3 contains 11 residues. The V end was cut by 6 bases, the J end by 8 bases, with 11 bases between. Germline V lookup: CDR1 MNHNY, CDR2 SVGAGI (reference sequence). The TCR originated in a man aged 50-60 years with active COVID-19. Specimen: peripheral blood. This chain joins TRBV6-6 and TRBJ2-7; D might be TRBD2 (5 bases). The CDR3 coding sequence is TGTGCCAGCAGCATAGAGGGCAAGCAGTACTTC. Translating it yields CASSIEGKQYF.